This section outlines one T cell receptor (beta chain) sequence together with its context. The antigen is unknown. The data derive from a study of cytomegalovirus exposure and HLA in healthy donors. J gave up 8 bases and V 4 bases, and 15 bases lay outside the gene matches. The CDR3 is 17 residues long. Germline lookup yields CDR1 MGHRA and CDR2 YSYEKL. Notes on the study in general: It was 164 TCR beta chains that were listed as cytomegalovirus-associated.

Vbeta (60) and Jbeta (13) primers were used in the PCR. TCRdb's table, derived via immunoSEQ multiplex PCR, lists solely in-frame clones and lacks some. The profile shows 160,000 or so clones, roughly 82% of them singletons. V and J are TRBV4-1 and TRBJ2-1; 9 bases line up with TRBD1. The origin of this receptor is a man aged 50 or older in good health and CMV-seropositive. The sample consisted of PBMCs. The CDR3 DNA is TGCGCCAGCAGCCCATCCCTCGGACAGGGGAAAAAGTATGAGCAGTTCTTC. It yields the protein CASSPSLGQGKKYEQFF.